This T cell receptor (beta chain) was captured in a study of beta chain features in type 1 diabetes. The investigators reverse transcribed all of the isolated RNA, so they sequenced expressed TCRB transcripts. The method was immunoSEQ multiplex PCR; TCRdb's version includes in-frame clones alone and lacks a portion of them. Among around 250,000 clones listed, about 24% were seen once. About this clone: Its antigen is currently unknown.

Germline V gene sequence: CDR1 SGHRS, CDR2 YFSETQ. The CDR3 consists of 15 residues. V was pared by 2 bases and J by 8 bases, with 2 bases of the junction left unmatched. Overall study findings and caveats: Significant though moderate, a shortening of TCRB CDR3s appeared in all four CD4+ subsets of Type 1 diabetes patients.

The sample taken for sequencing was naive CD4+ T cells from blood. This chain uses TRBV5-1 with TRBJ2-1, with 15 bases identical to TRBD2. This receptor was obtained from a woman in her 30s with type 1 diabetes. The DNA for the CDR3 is TGCGCCAGCAGCTTCGGACTAGCGGGAGGGGATGAGCAGTTCTTC. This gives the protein CASSFGLAGGDEQFF.